A selection of T cell receptor beta chains follows, all from one sample in a study of T cells in Graves' hyperthyroidism and ophthalmopathy. MiXCR, run by TCRdb on the multiplex PCR reads, gives a single entry per CDR3 protein. The table has about 300,000 distinct CDR3 sequences, about 15% seen once; the top ten hold roughly a third. The sequencing input was blood. The receptors shown here come from a man aged 30 to 45 with Graves' hyperthyroidism. Each CDR3 is given with its conserved first and last residue. A D gene is named only where the DNA matches it firmly. Clone size appears in some rows only: once, few, many, or a class for an expanded clone.

>13|TRBJ2-7|-|-|TRBV11-3
CASSPRSPYEQYF
TGTGCCAGCAGCCCACGTAGCCCCTACGAGCAGTACTTC
>13|TRBJ2-7|-|-|TRBV25-1
CASVGVFSYEQYF
TGTGCCAGCGTGGGGGTTTTCTCCTACGAGCAGTACTTC
>15|TRBJ2-1|many|-|TRBV2
CASRRRESNYNEQFF
TGTGCCAGCAGACGTCGGGAGTCTAACTACAATGAGCAGTTCTTC
>14|TRBJ2-1|-|-|TRBV4-2
CASSHFDSRDTQFF
TGTGCCAGCAGCCATTTCGATAGTCGGGACACCCAGTTCTTC
>16|TRBJ2-5|few|-|TRBV4-1
CASSERYMGKGETQYF
TGCGCCAGCAGCGAACGTTACATGGGGAAAGGAGAGACCCAGTACTTC
>15|TRBJ2-3|many|-|TRBV5-1
CASSRTGRGTDTQYF
TGCGCCAGCAGCCGGACAGGGAGGGGGACAGATACGCAGTATTTT
>15|TRBJ2-5|-|TRBD2|TRBV27
CASSLTSGRTETQYF
TGTGCCAGCAGTTTAACTAGCGGGAGGACAGAGACCCAGTACTTC
>16|TRBJ1-1|-|-|TRBV13
CASSLEPGRTNTEAFF
TGTGCCAGCAGCTTAGAGCCGGGACGGACAAACACTGAAGCTTTCTTT
>15|TRBJ2-7|few|-|TRBV28
CASRPYIGDTYEQYF
TGTGCCAGCAGACCTTATATCGGGGACACCTACGAGCAGTACTTC
>16|TRBJ2-1|few|TRBD2|TRBV5-1
CASSPAGGGNYNEQFF
TGCGCCAGCAGCCCGGCGGGGGGGGGGAACTACAATGAGCAGTTCTTC
>16|TRBJ2-3|-|TRBD2|TRBV5-4
CASSLRLAGGPDTQYF
TGTGCCAGCAGCCTCCGACTAGCGGGAGGACCAGATACGCAGTATTTT
>14|TRBJ2-7|-|-|TRBV24-1
CATSDLSQPHEQYF
TGTGCCACCAGTGATTTGAGTCAGCCCCACGAGCAGTACTTC